Sequencing of this TCR beta chain was carried out in a study of blood T cell repertoires in COVID-19. The wider study: Samples taken during acute and convalescent COVID-19 were collected in the United States, Italy and Spain. From T cells, B-cell-depleted T cells, or PBMCs came the material, which was cDNA or gDNA.

This clone was counted a few times. Original methodology: Estimated nucleated cell counts came from reference gene primer amplification. The assay was immunoSEQ multiplex PCR, and TCRdb's table has in-frame clones only and misses some. That table supplies the V and J calls and clone size; D and trimming were determined from the DNA. The sample lists more than 150,000 clones; about four fifths were seen once. CDR1 and CDR2 from the germline V gene are SGHDN and FVKESK. Trimming took 1 base from V and 2 from J, leaving 12 bases between them. This CDR3 comprises 15 residues. Seattle researchers signed up patients amid active infection and tracked them longitudinally.

Sequenced material: peripheral blood. This TCR derives from a woman of 80 years or more with COVID-19, enrolled during active disease. This sequence joins TRBV14 and TRBJ2-7, with D perhaps matching TRBD1 (6 bases). CDR3 sequence (DNA): TGTGCCAGCAGCCAAGGTGTGGGGACAACCTACGAGCAGTACTTC. Amino acid sequence: CASSQGVGTTYEQYF.